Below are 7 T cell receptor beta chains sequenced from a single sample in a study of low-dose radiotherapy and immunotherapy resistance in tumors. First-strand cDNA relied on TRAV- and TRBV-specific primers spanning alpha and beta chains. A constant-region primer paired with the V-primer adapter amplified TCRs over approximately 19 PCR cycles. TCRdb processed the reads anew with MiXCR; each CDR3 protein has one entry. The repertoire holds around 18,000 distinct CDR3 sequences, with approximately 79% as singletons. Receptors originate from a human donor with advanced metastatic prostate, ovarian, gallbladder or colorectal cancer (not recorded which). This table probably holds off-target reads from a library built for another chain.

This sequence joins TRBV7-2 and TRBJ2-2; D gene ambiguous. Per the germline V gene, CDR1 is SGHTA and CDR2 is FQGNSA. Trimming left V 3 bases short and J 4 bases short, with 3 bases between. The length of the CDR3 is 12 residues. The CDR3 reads CASSFGTGELFF. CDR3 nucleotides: TGTGCCAGCAGCTTTGGCACCGGGGAGCTGTTTTTT.

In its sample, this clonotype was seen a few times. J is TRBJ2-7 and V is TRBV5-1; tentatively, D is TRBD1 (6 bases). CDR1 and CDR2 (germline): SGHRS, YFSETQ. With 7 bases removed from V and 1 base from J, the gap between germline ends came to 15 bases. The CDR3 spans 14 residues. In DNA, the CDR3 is TGCGCCAGCGCGGCCCTACAGGGATCCTACGAGCAGTACTTC. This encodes CASAALQGSYEQYF.

CDR3 sequence reads: CATDGTPGGYGYTF. The CDR3 coding sequence is TGTGCCACCGATGGGACACCCGGTGGCTATGGCTACACCTTC. J is TRBJ1-2 and V is TRBV15; possible D gene TRBD1, 6 bases. The CDR3 sequence is 14 residues long. CDR1 is LNHNV and CDR2 is YYDKDF in the germline V gene (reference sequence). The V end lost 8 bases, the J end lost 4 bases, and 17 bases lay between the germline ends.

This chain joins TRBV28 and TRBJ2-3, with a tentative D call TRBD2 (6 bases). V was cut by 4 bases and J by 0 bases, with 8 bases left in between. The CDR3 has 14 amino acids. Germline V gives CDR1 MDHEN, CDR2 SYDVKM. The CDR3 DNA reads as TGTGCCAGCAGTTCGGGACTGAGCACAGATACGCAGTATTTT. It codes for CASSSGLSTDTQYF.

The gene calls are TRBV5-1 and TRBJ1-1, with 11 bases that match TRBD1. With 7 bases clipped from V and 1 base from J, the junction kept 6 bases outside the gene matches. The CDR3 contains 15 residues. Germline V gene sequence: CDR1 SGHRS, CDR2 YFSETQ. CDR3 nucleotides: TGCGCCAGCTCCGGACAGGGGGCCTCGAACACTGAAGCTTTCTTT. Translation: CASSGQGASNTEAFF.

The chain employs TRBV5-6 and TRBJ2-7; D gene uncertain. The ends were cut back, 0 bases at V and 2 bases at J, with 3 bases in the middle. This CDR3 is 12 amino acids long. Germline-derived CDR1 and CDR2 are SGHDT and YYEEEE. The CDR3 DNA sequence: TGTGCCAGCAGCTTGGGAGCCTACGAGCAGTACTTC. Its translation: CASSLGAYEQYF.

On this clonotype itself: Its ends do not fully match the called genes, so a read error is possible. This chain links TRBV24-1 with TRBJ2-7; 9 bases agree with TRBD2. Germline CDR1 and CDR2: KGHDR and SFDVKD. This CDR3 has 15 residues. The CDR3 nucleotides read TGTGCCAGCAGTCTACCGAGCGGGAGGAAATACGAGCAGTACTTC. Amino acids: CASSLPSGRKYEQYF.